The entry that follows covers one TCR beta chain sequence. The data originate from a study of blood T cell repertoires in COVID-19. Study as a whole: COVID-19 samples from acute and convalescent phases originated in the United States, Italy and Spain. PBMCs, B-cell-depleted T cells, or T cells were the source of the cDNA or gDNA that made up the material.

The CDR3 runs 14 residues. V shed 1 base and J shed 6 bases, with 11 bases lying between them. Per the germline V gene, CDR1 is SEHNR and CDR2 is FQNEAQ (reference sequence). Some clones are missing from TCRdb's copy, which holds only in-frame ones; the method was immunoSEQ multiplex PCR. This sample has fewer than 200,000 clones, with 85% to 90% found just once. The TCR sequence derives from a woman aged 40 to 55 in a cohort exposed to, infected with or recovered from COVID-19 (not recorded which). Sample: PBMCs or T cells enriched from blood (not recorded which). V is TRBV7-9 and J is TRBJ2-3; D not resolved. CDR3 region: CASSLGSAFDTQYF. CDR3 DNA: TGTGCCAGCAGCTTAGGGTCAGCGTTCGATACGCAGTATTTT. The full variable domain, in which reference TRBV7-9 and TRBJ2-3 provide the parts outside the CDR3, is DTGVSQNPRHKITKRGQNVTFRCDPISEHNRLYWYRQTLGQGPEFLTYFQNEAQLEKSRLLSDRFSAERPKGSFSTLEIQRTEQGDSAMYLCASSLGSAFDTQYFGPGTRLTVL.